A single sample gave rise to the 6 T cell receptor beta chains below, sequenced in a study of blood T cell repertoires in COVID-19. The repertoire was sequenced with immunoSEQ multiplex PCR; TCRdb's copy has only in-frame clones and lacks some. The repertoire holds under 250,000 clones, approximately 78% seen once, with roughly 5.1% in the top ten. Sequenced: peripheral blood. These receptor sequences come from a woman between 65 and 79 years old with COVID-19, enrolled during active disease.

This clone has a handful of counts. The chain links TRBV28 to TRBJ1-4; D is possibly TRBD1 (6 bases). Germline V gene lookup returns CDR1 MDHEN and CDR2 SYDVKM. V lost 2 bases and J 7 bases, leaving 11 bases between the germline ends. The CDR3 length is 14 residues. The CDR3 is CASSLGGQGEKLFF. Here the CDR3 DNA reads TGTGCCAGCAGTTTAGGGGGCCAGGGTGAAAAACTGTTTTTT.

The rearrangement links TRBV5-1 to TRBJ2-5; 8 bases match TRBD1. Germline V gene lookup returns CDR1 SGHRS and CDR2 YFSETQ. This CDR3 is built from 13 residues. V shed 4 bases and J 4 bases; nucleotides not matched to a gene: 3. In DNA, the CDR3 is TGCGCCAGCAGCGCGGACAGGGCAGAGACCCAGTACTTC. Encoded protein: CASSADRAETQYF.

This chain connects TRBV20-1 to TRBJ2-5; 12 bases map to TRBD2. Germline assignment: CDR1 DFQATT and CDR2 SNEGSKA (reference sequence). Unmatched junction bases numbered 10, after V lost 3 bases and J lost 5 bases. The CDR3 runs to 16 residues. DNA of the CDR3: TGCAGTGCTAGTGAGGGGACTAGCGGGTTCGTGGAGACCCAGTACTTC. As protein: CSASEGTSGFVETQYF.

J is TRBJ1-4 and V is TRBV27, with a possible D match to TRBD1 (6 bases). The CDR3 is 14 amino acids. In germline, CDR1 is MNHEY, CDR2 SMNVEV (reference sequence). Between the trimmed V and J ends, which lost 6 bases and 3 bases, there was a span of 11 bases. CDR3 in DNA: TGTGCCAGCAGGCGGGCAGGGGCTAATGAAAAACTGTTTTTT. Translating gives CASRRAGANEKLFF. Filled out from reference TRBV27 and TRBJ1-4, the complete variable domain reads EAQVTQNPRYLITVTGKKLTVTCSQNMNHEYMSWYRQDPGLGLRQIYYSMNVEVTDKGDVPEGYKVSRKEKRNFPLILESPSPNQTSLYFCASRRAGANEKLFFGSGTQLSVL.

The chain uses TRBV5-1 and TRBJ2-7; TRBD1 matches at 7 bases. J gave up 2 bases and V 5 bases, and 7 bases lay outside the gene matches. The CDR3 is made up of 14 amino acids. CDR1 is SGHRS and CDR2 is YFSETQ in the germline V gene. CDR3 nucleotides: TGCGCCAGCAGATCAGGGGGAAACACCTACGAGCAGTACTTC. It specifies CASRSGGNTYEQYF.

The gene calls are TRBV19 and TRBJ1-6, with 8 nucleotides matching TRBD1. The length of the CDR3 is 14 residues. Germline V gene lookup returns CDR1 LNHDA and CDR2 SQIVND (reference sequence). With 5 bases clipped from V and 6 bases from J, the junction kept 3 bases outside the gene matches. CDR3 sequence: CASSADRGNSPLHF. CDR3 coding DNA: TGTGCCAGTAGTGCAGACAGGGGTAATTCACCCCTCCACTTT.